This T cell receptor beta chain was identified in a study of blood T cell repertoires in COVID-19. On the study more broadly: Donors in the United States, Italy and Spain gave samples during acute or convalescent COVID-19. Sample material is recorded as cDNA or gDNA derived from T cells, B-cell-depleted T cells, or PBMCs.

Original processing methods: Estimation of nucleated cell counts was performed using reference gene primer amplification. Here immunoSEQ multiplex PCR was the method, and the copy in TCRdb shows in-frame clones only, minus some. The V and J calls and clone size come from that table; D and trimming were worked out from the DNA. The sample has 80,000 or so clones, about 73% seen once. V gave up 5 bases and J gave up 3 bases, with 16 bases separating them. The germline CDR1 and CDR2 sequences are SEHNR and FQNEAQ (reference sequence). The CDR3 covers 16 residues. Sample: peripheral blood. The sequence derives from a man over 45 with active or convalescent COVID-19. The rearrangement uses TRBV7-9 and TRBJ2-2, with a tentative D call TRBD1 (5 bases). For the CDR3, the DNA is TGTGCCAGCAGCCCTAGGCCGACAGCCCACACCGGGGAGCTGTTTTTT. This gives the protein CASSPRPTAHTGELFF.